This T cell receptor beta chain was identified in a study of blood T cell repertoires in COVID-19. Study summary: The United States, Italy and Spain supplied acute and convalescent COVID-19 samples. PBMCs, B-cell-depleted T cells, or T cells provided the cDNA or gDNA that made up the material.

In the authors' workflow: Amplification with reference gene primers provided the estimates of nucleated cell counts. The repertoire was sequenced with immunoSEQ multiplex PCR; TCRdb's copy has only in-frame clones and lacks some. The DNA gave D and trimming, while V, J and clone size come from that table. Of 120,000 or so clones listed, over 65% are singletons. V was clipped by 4 bases and J by 8 bases, with 14 bases between them. The CDR3 has 14 residues. Germline assignment: CDR1 MNHNY and CDR2 SVGAGI (reference sequence). This clonotype was obtained from a woman older than 75 with acute or convalescent COVID-19. Sequenced: peripheral blood. The chain links TRBV6-6 to TRBJ1-4; D may be TRBD1 (6 bases). CDR3 in amino acids: CASSSGDQVEKLFF. CDR3 coding DNA: TGTGCCAGCAGTTCAGGGGATCAGGTAGAAAAACTGTTTTTT.